Each of the 12 T cell receptor beta chains below was sequenced from the same sample in a study of shared clonotypes between healthy human individuals. TCRdb's copy holds only in-frame clones and misses some; the assay was immunoSEQ multiplex PCR. The sample has roughly 2.2 million clones, roughly 93% seen once. The sample taken for sequencing was naive CD4+ T cells from PBMCs. Subset of the sample: CD45RA+ positively selected. The receptors were sampled from a man between 18 and 35 years old in good health. Some clones in this sample may be carry-over from other donors' samples.

V is TRBV4-1 and J is TRBJ2-3, with D possibly TRBD2 on 5 matching bases. The CDR3 is made up of 16 amino acids. V gave up 3 bases and J gave up 1 base, with 14 bases separating them. From germline, CDR1 is MGHRA and CDR2 YSYEKL. In nucleotides, the CDR3 is TGCGCCAGCAGCCAGGAATCTAGCCGAGGCACAGATACGCAGTATTTT. Its protein is CASSQESSRGTDTQYF.

This clone was recorded once. The chain links TRBV10-3 to TRBJ2-7; 7 nucleotides line up with TRBD2. The CDR3 length is 13 residues. Germline V CDR1 and CDR2: ENHRY, SYGVKD. With V trimmed by 6 bases and J by 2 bases, 4 bases remained unmatched. The CDR3 DNA sequence: TGTGCCATCAGGCCGGGACTACCCTACGAGCAGTACTTC. Its translation: CAIRPGLPYEQYF.

The J gene is TRBJ2-1, the V gene TRBV1; the D call TRBD1 from the table was never checked on the DNA. TRBV1 is a pseudogene locus. The CDR3 covers 19 residues. The CDR3 here is CTSSQERGPRSRSYNEQFF. Written as DNA, the CDR3 is TGCACCAGCAGCCAAGAGAGGGGGCCGCGGAGTCGCTCCTACAATGAGCAGTTCTTC.

The rearrangement uses TRBV15 and TRBJ1-4; the D is unclear. Deletions cut 0 bases from V and 7 bases from J, with 9 bases between. CDR1 is LNHNV, CDR2 YYDKDF, per germline (reference sequence). The length of the CDR3 is 14 residues. CDR3 bases: TGTGCCACCAGCAGAGACCCGAGGATTGAAAAACTGTTTTTT. Protein: CATSRDPRIEKLFF.

This chain uses TRBV7-2 with TRBJ2-7, with no clear D. This CDR3 has 12 amino acids. V was pared by 0 bases and J by 11 bases, with 11 bases between. Germline V CDR1 and CDR2: SGHTA, FQGNSA. The CDR3 DNA reads TGTGCCAGCAGCTTAGCGATGGCAGTGAAGTACTTC. This gives the protein CASSLAMAVKYF. Drawing the rest from reference TRBV7-2 and TRBJ2-7, the complete variable domain is GAGVSQSPSNKVTEKGKDVELRCDPISGHTALYWYRQSLGQGLEFLIYFQGNSAPDKSGLPSDRFSAERTGGSVSTLTIQRTQQEDSAVYLCASSLAMAVKYFGPGTRLTVT.

V usage is TRBV29-1 and J usage is TRBJ1-1; the D gene is possibly TRBD1 (5 bases). From germline, CDR1 is SQVTM and CDR2 ANQGSEA. V was trimmed by 7 bases and J by 1 base, leaving 13 bases between them. The CDR3 spans 13 residues. This CDR3 reads CSAGRGRNTEAFF. CDR3 bases: TGCAGCGCGGGACGGGGGAGGAACACTGAAGCTTTCTTT.

The chain combines TRBV10-3 with TRBJ2-7, with a possible D match to TRBD1 (6 bases). With 2 bases removed from V and 7 bases from J, the gap between germline ends came to 15 bases. Germline loops: CDR1 ENHRY, CDR2 SYGVKD. The CDR3 is 14 amino acids. CDR3 in DNA: TGTGCCATCAGTGAGGCTAGACAGGCTCGGGAGCAGTACTTC. Amino acids: CAISEARQAREQYF.

This clone was recorded only once. This chain uses TRBV5-1 with TRBJ2-3, with D possibly being TRBD2 (5 bases). V was cut by 4 bases and J by 10 bases, with 25 bases left in between. The CDR3 runs to 16 residues. Per the germline V gene, CDR1 is SGHRS and CDR2 is YFSETQ. The CDR3 region is CASSTQGSGGPNAQYF. CDR3 nucleotides: TGCGCCAGCAGCACTCAAGGGAGCGGAGGCCCCAACGCGCAGTATTTT.

This clone was recorded once. The chain couples TRBV2 to TRBJ2-5; D is unresolved. The ends were cut back, 1 base at V and 5 bases at J, with 14 bases in the middle. CDR3 length: 15 amino acids. CDR1 is SNHLY, CDR2 FYNNEI, per germline. CDR3 coding DNA: TGTGCCAGCAGTGAAGGGGTCTCTGCTGGGGAGACCCAGTACTTC. The encoded protein is CASSEGVSAGETQYF. Based on the CDR3 plus reference TRBV2 and TRBJ2-5, the full variable domain is EPEVTQTPSHQVTQMGQEVILRCVPISNHLYFYWYRQILGQKVEFLVSFYNNEISEKSEIFDDQFSVERPDGSNFTLKIRSTKLEDSAMYFCASSEGVSAGETQYFGPGTRLLVL.

The rearrangement links TRBV7-3 to TRBJ2-3; D possibly matches TRBD1 or TRBD2 (5 bases each). CDR3 size: 16 residues. CDR1 is SGHTA, CDR2 FQGTGA, per germline. The ends were cut back, 2 bases at V and 4 bases at J, with 16 bases in the middle. The CDR3 loop is CASSLGGIGWPDTQYF. The CDR3, as DNA: TGTGCCAGCAGCTTAGGGGGAATCGGGTGGCCAGATACGCAGTATTTT.

The chain couples TRBV5-1 to TRBJ2-1; no clear D gene. There are 15 residues in the CDR3. The ends were cut back, 0 bases at V and 10 bases at J, with 17 bases in the middle. Germline CDR1 and CDR2: SGHRS and YFSETQ. The CDR3 protein is CASSLVARGTNEQFF. The CDR3 DNA reads TGCGCCAGCAGCTTGGTGGCTAGAGGAACCAACGAGCAGTTCTTC.

V gene TRBV6-1 combines with J gene TRBJ2-3, with 9 bases fitting TRBD1. J was trimmed by 2 bases and V by 4 bases; bases with no gene match: 4. The length of the CDR3 is 15 residues. Per the germline V gene, CDR1 is MNHNS and CDR2 is SASEGT. CDR3 sequence reads: CASSVRDRATDTQYF. CDR3 bases: TGTGCCAGCAGTGTACGGGACAGGGCCACAGATACGCAGTATTTT.